Listed here are 5 T cell receptor beta chains from one sample, sequenced in a study of blood T cell repertoires in COVID-19. TCRdb's table, derived via immunoSEQ multiplex PCR, lists solely in-frame clones and lacks some. Counted here are about 130,000 clones, over 70% occurring once; the ten biggest clones make up around 20%. Specimen: peripheral blood. Receptors originate from a man older than 75 with acute or convalescent COVID-19.

The chain is built from TRBV23-1 and TRBJ1-1; 9 nucleotides align to TRBD1. TRBV23-1 is an ORF, and what it does is uncertain. The J segment lost 3 bases and the V segment lost 8 bases, leaving 13 bases of the junction unmatched. This CDR3 has 16 amino acids. CDR3 in DNA: TGCGCCAGCTTCACAGGGGGCACGGAGGGGCACACTGAAGCTTTCTTT. Translated, it gives CASFTGGTEGHTEAFF.

This chain uses TRBV12-3 or TRBV12-4 with TRBJ1-1; 8 positions agree with TRBD1. The CDR3 totals 13 residues. J gave up 5 bases and V 6 bases, and 5 bases lay outside the gene matches. The CDR3 DNA reads TGTGCCAGCAGAACGCGACAGGGGACTGAAGCTTTCTTT. It yields the protein CASRTRQGTEAFF.

The V and J genes are TRBV28 and TRBJ1-4; D not resolved. Trimming left V 6 bases short and J 5 bases short, with 16 bases between. This CDR3 comprises 15 residues. From germline, CDR1 is MDHEN and CDR2 SYDVKM. The chain's CDR3 is CASSLRGILNEKLFF. In DNA form, the CDR3 reads TGTGCCAGCAGCCTCCGAGGGATACTAAATGAAAAACTGTTTTTT.

This clone was picked up one time. V is TRBV21-1 and J is TRBJ1-3. TRBV21-1 is assigned pseudogene status. The CDR3 is 15 residues long. DNA of the CDR3: TGTGCCAGCAGCAGTAACTTTGACTCTGGAAACACCATATATTTT. Its translation: CASSSNFDSGNTIYF.

CDR3 DNA: TGTGCCAGTAGAATCTCCGGGACAGGGAATCAGCCCCAGCATTTT. It translates to CASRISGTGNQPQHF. The rearrangement links TRBV19 to TRBJ1-5; 9 bases match TRBD1. V lost 6 bases to trimming and J lost 4 bases; unmatched junction nucleotides: 7. CDR1 LNHDA and CDR2 SQIVND come from the germline V gene (reference sequence). The CDR3 is 15 residues long.